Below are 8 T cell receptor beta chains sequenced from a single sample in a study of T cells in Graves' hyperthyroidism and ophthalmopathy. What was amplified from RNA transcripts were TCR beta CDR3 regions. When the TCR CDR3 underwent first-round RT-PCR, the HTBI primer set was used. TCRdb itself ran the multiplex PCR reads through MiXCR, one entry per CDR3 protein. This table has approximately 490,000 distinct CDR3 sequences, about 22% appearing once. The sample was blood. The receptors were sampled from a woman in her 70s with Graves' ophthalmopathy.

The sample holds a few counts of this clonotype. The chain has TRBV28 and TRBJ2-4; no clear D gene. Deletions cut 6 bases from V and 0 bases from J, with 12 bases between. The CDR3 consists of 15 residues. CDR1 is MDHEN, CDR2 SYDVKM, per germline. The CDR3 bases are TGTGCCAGCAGGCCCTTGGCCCTAGCCAAAAACATTCAGTACTTC. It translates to CASRPLALAKNIQYF.

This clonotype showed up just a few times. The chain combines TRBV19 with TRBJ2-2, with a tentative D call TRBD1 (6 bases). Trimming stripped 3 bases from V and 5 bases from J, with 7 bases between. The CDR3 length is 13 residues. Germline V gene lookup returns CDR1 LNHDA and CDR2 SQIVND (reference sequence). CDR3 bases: TGTGCCAGTAGTATTCAGGGGACCGGGGAGCTGTTTTTT. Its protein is CASSIQGTGELFF.

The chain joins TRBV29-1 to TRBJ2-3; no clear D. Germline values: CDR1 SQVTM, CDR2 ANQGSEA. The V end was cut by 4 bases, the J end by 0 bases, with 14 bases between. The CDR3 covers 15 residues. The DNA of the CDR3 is TGCAGCGTTGTTCGTCCTACTACTAGCACAGATACGCAGTATTTT. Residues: CSVVRPTTSTDTQYF.

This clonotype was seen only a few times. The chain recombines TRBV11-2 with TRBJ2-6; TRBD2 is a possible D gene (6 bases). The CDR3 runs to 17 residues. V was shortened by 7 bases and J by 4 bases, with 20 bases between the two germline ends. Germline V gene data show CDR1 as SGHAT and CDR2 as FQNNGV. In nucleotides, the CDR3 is TGTGCCAGCACCCTGGGGAGGTGGGGATCCGGGGCCAACGTCCTGACTTTC. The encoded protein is CASTLGRWGSGANVLTF.

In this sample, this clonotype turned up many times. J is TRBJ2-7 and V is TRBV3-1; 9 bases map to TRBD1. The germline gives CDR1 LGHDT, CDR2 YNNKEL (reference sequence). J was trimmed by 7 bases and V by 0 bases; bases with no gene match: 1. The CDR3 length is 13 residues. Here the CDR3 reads CASSQDDRGEQYF. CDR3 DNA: TGTGCCAGCAGCCAAGATGACAGGGGGGAGCAGTACTTC.

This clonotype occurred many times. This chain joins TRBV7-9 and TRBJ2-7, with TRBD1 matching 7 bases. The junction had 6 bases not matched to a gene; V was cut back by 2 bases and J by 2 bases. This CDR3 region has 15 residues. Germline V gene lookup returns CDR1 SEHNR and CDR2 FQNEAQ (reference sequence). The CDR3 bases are TGTGCCAGCAGCTTAACCCCGGGACAGACCTACGAGCAGTACTTC. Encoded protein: CASSLTPGQTYEQYF. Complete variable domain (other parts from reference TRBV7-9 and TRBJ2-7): DTGVSQNPRHKITKRGQNVTFRCDPISEHNRLYWYRQTLGQGPEFLTYFQNEAQLEKSRLLSDRFSAERPKGSFSTLEIQRTEQGDSAMYLCASSLTPGQTYEQYFGPGTRLTVT.

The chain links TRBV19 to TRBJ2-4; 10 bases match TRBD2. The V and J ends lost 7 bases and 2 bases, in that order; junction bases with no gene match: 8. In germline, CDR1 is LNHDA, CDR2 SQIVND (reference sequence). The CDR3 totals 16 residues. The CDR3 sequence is CASKRASGSTKNIQYF. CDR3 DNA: TGTGCCAGTAAACGGGCTAGCGGGAGTACCAAAAACATTCAGTACTTC.

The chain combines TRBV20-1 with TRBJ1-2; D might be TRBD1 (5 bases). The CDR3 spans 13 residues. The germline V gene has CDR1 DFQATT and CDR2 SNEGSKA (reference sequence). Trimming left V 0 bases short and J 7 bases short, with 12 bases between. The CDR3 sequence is CSAREGGEFGYTF. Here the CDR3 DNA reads TGCAGTGCTAGAGAGGGGGGGGAGTTTGGCTACACCTTC.